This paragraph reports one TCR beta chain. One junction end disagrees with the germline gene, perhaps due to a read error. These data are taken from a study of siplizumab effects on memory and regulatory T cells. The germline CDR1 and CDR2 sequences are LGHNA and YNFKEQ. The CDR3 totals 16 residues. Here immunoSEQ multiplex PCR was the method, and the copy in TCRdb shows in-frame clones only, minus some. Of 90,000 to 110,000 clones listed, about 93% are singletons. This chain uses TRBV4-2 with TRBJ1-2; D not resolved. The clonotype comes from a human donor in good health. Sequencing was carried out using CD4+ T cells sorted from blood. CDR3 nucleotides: TGTGCCACCAGCCAAATCCGTGGCGGGGATAGGCGAGGCTACACCTTC. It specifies CATSQIRGGDRRGYTF.